The next 17 T cell receptor beta chains were all read from a single sample in a study of blood T cell repertoires in COVID-19 (dated by TCRdb to the early 2020s). Preparation of the library involved the immunoSEQ multiplex PCR assay. TCRdb provides this immuneACCESS table in a form limited to in-frame rearrangements. Some clones are lacking; in checked studies, under half of them reflect an unresolved V gene, and why the rest are absent is not known. In this sample the table shows 350,000 to 550,000 clones, about 90% of which occur a single time. The ten largest make up over 1.5% of the sample. The sequenced sample consisted of PBMCs or T cells enriched from blood (not recorded which). The receptors were gathered from a woman aged 18-35 years with acute COVID-19.

This sequence joins TRBV28 and TRBJ2-4; TRBD2 matches at 7 bases. V shed 3 bases and J 9 bases; nucleotides not matched to a gene: 8. CDR1 and CDR2 (germline): MDHEN, SYDVKM. CDR3 length equals 14 residues. The CDR3 sequence is CASSFRLAGGIQYF. The CDR3 DNA follows: TGTGCCAGCAGTTTTAGACTAGCTGGGGGCATTCAGTACTTC.

V is TRBV2 and J is TRBJ2-1; TRBD1 agrees at 9 bases. Germline CDR1 reads SNHLY; CDR2 reads FYNNEI. V was pared by 4 bases and J by 7 bases, with 8 bases of the junction left unmatched. The CDR3 is 15 amino acids. This CDR3 reads CASSVGGQGRNEQFF. CDR3 sequence (DNA): TGTGCCAGCAGTGTTGGGGGACAGGGTAGAAATGAGCAGTTCTTC.

This clone has a count of ten or more. The V gene is TRBV3-1 (or the pseudogene TRBV3-2), the J gene TRBJ2-7; TRBD1 aligns across 8 bases. The CDR3 contains 14 residues. V dropped 4 bases and J dropped 1; count of bases not matched to a gene: 3. Germline CDR1 is LGHDT and CDR2 is YNNKEL (reference sequence). CDR3 sequence (DNA): TGTGCCAGCAGCCTGGGACAGGATTCCTACGAGCAGTACTTC. This encodes CASSLGQDSYEQYF.

The rearrangement links TRBV15 to TRBJ1-1, with a possible D match to TRBD1 (5 bases). V lost 0 bases, J lost 1 base, and 12 bases lay in between. The CDR3 spans 16 residues. CDR1 and CDR2 (germline): LNHNV, YYDKDF (reference sequence). CDR3 loop: CATSRDTLGQNTEAFF. DNA for the CDR3: TGTGCCACCAGCAGAGACACGTTGGGGCAGAACACTGAAGCTTTCTTT.

The chain joins TRBV28 to TRBJ2-1; D might be TRBD1 (6 bases). The CDR3 contains 14 residues. V was cut by 5 bases and J by 7 bases, with 15 bases left in between. Germline lookup yields CDR1 MDHEN and CDR2 SYDVKM. CDR3 in DNA: TGTGCCAGCAGTCCTTATTCACAGGGAAATGAGCAGTTCTTC. This encodes CASSPYSQGNEQFF.

This chain joins TRBV30 and TRBJ1-6, with D tentatively TRBD1 (5 bases). The CDR3 totals 15 residues. Per the germline V gene, CDR1 is GTSNPN and CDR2 is SVGIG (reference sequence). The V end lost 2 bases, the J end lost 0 bases, and 8 bases lay between the germline ends. As DNA, the CDR3 is TGTGCCTGGAGTCACAGGAGCTCCTATAATTCACCCCTCCACTTT. Protein product: CAWSHRSSYNSPLHF.

The chain employs TRBV2 and TRBJ2-1; weak D call: TRBD2 (5 bases). This CDR3 contains 14 residues. V lost 0 bases and J 3 bases, leaving 6 bases between the germline ends. Germline V lookup: CDR1 SNHLY, CDR2 FYNNEI. This CDR3 reads CASSEAAGYNEQFF. In nucleotides, the CDR3 is TGTGCCAGCAGTGAAGCGGCGGGCTACAATGAGCAGTTCTTC.

The gene calls are TRBV5-1 and TRBJ2-7; 7 bases are a match to TRBD2. With V trimmed by 0 bases and J by 1 base, 7 bases remained unmatched. The CDR3 length is 16 residues. The germline V gene has CDR1 SGHRS and CDR2 YFSETQ. This chain's CDR3 is CASSLGGAGFSYEQYF. CDR3 bases: TGCGCCAGCAGCTTGGGGGGAGCGGGGTTTTCCTACGAGCAGTACTTC.

The chain uses TRBV2 and TRBJ2-1; no clear D gene. This CDR3 has 13 amino acids. CDR1 is SNHLY and CDR2 is FYNNEI in the germline V gene. V was cut by 9 bases and J by 0 bases, with 9 bases left in between. CDR3 amino acids: CASDIYSYNEQFF. The CDR3 nucleotides read TGTGCCAGTGACATCTACTCCTACAATGAGCAGTTCTTC. Using reference TRBV2 and TRBJ2-1 for the parts outside the CDR3, the full variable domain is EPEVTQTPSHQVTQMGQEVILRCVPISNHLYFYWYRQILGQKVEFLVSFYNNEISEKSEIFDDQFSVERPDGSNFTLKIRSTKLEDSAMYFCASDIYSYNEQFFGPGTRLTVL.

The chain joins TRBV27 to TRBJ2-7; maybe TRBD1 (6 bases). Germline V gene data show CDR1 as MNHEY and CDR2 as SMNVEV (reference sequence). V dropped 6 bases and J dropped 6 bases, with 12 bases sitting between them. The CDR3 has 12 residues. In nucleotides, the CDR3 is TGTGCCAGCAGGAAATCAGGGGCCGAGCAGTACTTC. This gives the protein CASRKSGAEQYF.

The gene calls are TRBV15 and TRBJ1-1, with 7 bases aligning to TRBD1. The CDR3 is made up of 16 amino acids. Trimming at V came to 2 bases and at J to 2 bases, leaving 8 bases not matched to a gene. Per the germline V gene, CDR1 is LNHNV and CDR2 is YYDKDF (reference sequence). CDR3 DNA sequence: TGTGCCACCAGCAGAATGAGGGGGCGCGTAAACACTGAAGCTTTCTTT. Protein product: CATSRMRGRVNTEAFF. The entire variable domain, with the rest obtained from reference TRBV15 and TRBJ1-1, is as follows: DAMVIQNPRYQVTQFGKPVTLSCSQTLNHNVMYWYQQKSSQAPKLLFHYYDKDFNNEADTPDNFQSRRPNTSFCFLDIRSPGLGDTAMYLCATSRMRGRVNTEAFFGQGTRLTVV.

The chain has TRBV6-1 and TRBJ1-1, with unresolved D. Trimming took 2 bases from V and 2 from J, leaving 12 bases between them. Germline V gives CDR1 MNHNS, CDR2 SASEGT. The CDR3 is 15 residues long. CDR3 sequence (DNA): TGTGCCAGCAGTGAACCAAGCGCTCCAAACACTGAAGCTTTCTTT. Its protein product is CASSEPSAPNTEAFF.

The J gene is TRBJ2-3, the V gene TRBV19, with a weak D call TRBD2 (6 bases). The CDR3 contains 13 residues. Germline values: CDR1 LNHDA, CDR2 SQIVND (reference sequence). The germline V and J ends were trimmed by 5 bases and 3 bases, with 9 bases remaining between them. The CDR3 spells CASSALATDTQYF. CDR3 nucleotides: TGTGCCAGTAGTGCACTAGCAACAGATACGCAGTATTTT.

The J gene is TRBJ2-1, the V gene TRBV9; 7 bases are a match to TRBD2. Germline-derived CDR1 and CDR2 are SGDLS and YYNGEE. Losses at the gene ends were 0 bases for V and 10 bases for J; bases not matched to a gene: 7. The CDR3 has 14 amino acids. The CDR3 DNA follows: TGTGCCAGCAGCGTAGCGCGGGAGTTTAGCGAGCAGTTCTTC. It encodes CASSVAREFSEQFF.

This clone was detected only once. The V gene is TRBV15, the J gene TRBJ2-3, with D perhaps matching TRBD2 (5 bases). This CDR3 spans 14 amino acids. V gave up 8 bases and J gave up 4 bases, with 16 bases separating them. Germline loops: CDR1 LNHNV, CDR2 YYDKDF (reference sequence). CDR3 DNA: TGTGCCACCCAATCGAGCGGCTGGGCAGATACGCAGTATTTT. Its translation: CATQSSGWADTQYF.

V gene TRBV5-6 combines with J gene TRBJ1-4, with D perhaps TRBD1 (5 bases). The V gene's germline CDR1 is SGHDT and CDR2 YYEEEE. This CDR3 is built from 15 residues. The V end lost 0 bases, the J end lost 8 bases, and 14 bases lay between the germline ends. The CDR3 protein is CASSLAVQGQEKLFF. The DNA of the CDR3 is TGTGCCAGCAGCTTGGCCGTGCAGGGTCAGGAAAAACTGTTTTTT.

This rearrangement joins TRBV9 to TRBJ2-2; 9 bases match TRBD1. This CDR3 is built from 16 residues. V shed 0 bases and J 4 bases; nucleotides not matched to a gene: 4. Germline assignment: CDR1 SGDLS and CDR2 YYNGEE. DNA of the CDR3: TGTGCCAGCAGCGTAGGACAGGGGGGAAGCACCGGGGAGCTGTTTTTT. It is translated as CASSVGQGGSTGELFF.